The 15 T cell receptor beta chains in this list originate from one sample, sequenced in a study of radiation and T cells in renal cell carcinoma (dated by TCRdb to the early 2020s). Libraries were constructed by the immunoSEQ multiplex PCR assay. TCRdb carries this immuneACCESS record with in-frame sequences only. Its versions omit some clonotypes, under half of them owing to an unresolved V gene in the studies checked, with the rest unexplained. The sample table records some 78,000 clones; approximately 90% of these occur just once. The ten largest clones add up to more than 5.5% of the sample. The sample's time point label is to be understood as: blood 4 weeks post-SBRT, at nephrectomy. The sample's treatment or condition label is to be understood as: 15 Gy SBRT to primary tumor, nephrectomy 4 weeks later. Sequencing used blood, obtained from a patient whose treatment included radiotherapy and nephrectomy. These receptors originate from a woman between 65 and 79 years old with renal cell carcinoma.

In nucleotides, the CDR3 is TGTGCCAGCAGCAGGACAGGGAACTATAATTCACCCCTCCACTTT. It specifies CASSRTGNYNSPLHF. V and J are TRBV2 and TRBJ1-6; 8 bases match TRBD1. The CDR3 has 15 amino acids. Per the germline V gene, CDR1 is SNHLY and CDR2 is FYNNEI. V trimming: 6 bases; J trimming: 3 bases; junction bases outside the gene matches: 4.

This clone was found once. The chain couples TRBV28 to TRBJ1-2; D not certain. This CDR3 comprises 12 residues. Per the germline V gene, CDR1 is MDHEN and CDR2 is SYDVKM. Trimming removed 4 bases at V and 7 bases at J, with 10 bases between. The CDR3 sequence is CASSYYGVGYTF. Here the CDR3 DNA reads TGTGCCAGCAGTTACTACGGGGTTGGCTACACCTTC.

The chain recombines TRBV10-3 with TRBJ2-3; 10 nucleotides match TRBD1. The CDR3 is 14 residues long. The germline gives CDR1 ENHRY, CDR2 SYGVKD. V was pared by 7 bases and J by 2 bases, with 3 bases of the junction left unmatched. As DNA, the CDR3 is TGTGCCATCACCCGACAGGGGGCCACAGATACGCAGTATTTT. Translated: CAITRQGATDTQYF.

V is TRBV6-6 and J is TRBJ2-5; 9 bases are shared with TRBD1. Germline values: CDR1 MNHNY, CDR2 SVGAGI (reference sequence). The length of the CDR3 is 14 residues. With 7 bases clipped from V and 4 bases from J, the junction kept 7 bases outside the gene matches. The CDR3 loop is CASNGQGKAETQYF. The CDR3 region has the DNA TGTGCCAGCAACGGACAGGGGAAGGCAGAGACCCAGTACTTC.

This clone was counted once. The chain employs TRBV4-3 and TRBJ2-1; 14 bases fit TRBD2. Per germline, CDR1 LGHNA and CDR2 YSLEER. The CDR3 extends over 18 amino acids. The J segment lost 8 bases and the V segment lost 5 bases, leaving 14 bases of the junction unmatched. The CDR3 DNA is TGCGCCAGCAGCTCTCCTGGGACTAGCGGGGGCTCGGGGGATGAGCAGTTCTTC. Its protein product is CASSSPGTSGGSGDEQFF.

The J gene is TRBJ1-6, the V gene TRBV28; TRBD1 might be the D (6 bases). The CDR3 runs 17 residues. Between the trimmed V and J ends, which lost 2 bases and 2 bases, there was a span of 13 bases. From germline, CDR1 is MDHEN and CDR2 SYDVKM. This CDR3 reads CASSLQGHGPYNSPLHF. For the CDR3, the DNA is TGTGCCAGCAGTTTACAGGGACACGGACCCTATAATTCACCCCTCCACTTT.

This clone showed up just once. The rearrangement joins TRBV5-1 to TRBJ1-1; D perhaps matches TRBD1 (6 bases). The V end lost 4 bases, the J end lost 2 bases, and 12 bases lay between the germline ends. The germline V gene encodes CDR1 SGHRS and CDR2 YFSETQ. The CDR3 totals 14 residues. The CDR3 DNA is TGCGCCAGCAGCCTACAGGGTTTCAACACTGAAGCTTTCTTT. It codes for CASSLQGFNTEAFF. The whole variable domain, filled in from reference TRBV5-1 and TRBJ1-1, reads KAGVTQTPRYLIKTRGQQVTLSCSPISGHRSVSWYQQTPGQGLQFLFEYFSETQRNKGNFPGRFSGRQFSNSRSEMNVSTLELGDSALYLCASSLQGFNTEAFFGQGTRLTVV.

This chain joins TRBV28 and TRBJ1-1, with 8 bases fitting TRBD1. J was trimmed by 4 bases and V by 5 bases; bases with no gene match: 3. The CDR3 covers 13 residues. The germline gives CDR1 MDHEN, CDR2 SYDVKM. CDR3 sequence (DNA): TGTGCCAGCAGTCCCGACAGGGGCACTGAAGCTTTCTTT. Protein product: CASSPDRGTEAFF.

CDR3 loop: CASSDGNWAEAFF. CDR3 coding DNA: TGTGCCAGCAGTGACGGGAATTGGGCTGAAGCTTTCTTT. J is TRBJ1-1 and V is TRBV6-1; the D is unclear. CDR3 length: 13 amino acids. V dropped 3 bases and J dropped 6 bases, with 11 bases sitting between them. Germline lookup yields CDR1 MNHNS and CDR2 SASEGT.

This clone appeared a few times. This chain uses TRBV19 with TRBJ2-7; D ambiguous. Germline values: CDR1 LNHDA, CDR2 SQIVND (reference sequence). V shed 5 bases and J shed 6 bases, with 14 bases lying between them. The CDR3 length is 13 residues. The chain's CDR3 is CASSREMTSEQYF. Here the CDR3 DNA reads TGTGCCAGTAGTCGAGAAATGACAAGCGAGCAGTACTTC. The full variable domain, with the rest looked up from reference TRBV19 and TRBJ2-7, is DGGITQSPKYLFRKEGQNVTLSCEQNLNHDAMYWYRQDPGQGLRLIYYSQIVNDFQKGDIAEGYSVSREKKESFPLTVTSAQKNPTAFYLCASSREMTSEQYFGPGTRLTVT.

This clone was detected only a few times. The CDR3: CASSFLDGDTEAFF. Here the CDR3 DNA reads TGTGCCAGCAGCTTCTTAGACGGGGACACTGAAGCTTTCTTT. V gene TRBV5-4 combines with J gene TRBJ1-1; the D is unclear. Trimming took 2 bases from V and 3 from J, leaving 11 bases between them. CDR1 is SGHNT, CDR2 YYREEE, per germline (reference sequence). The CDR3 consists of 14 residues.

V is TRBV6-4 and J is TRBJ2-1; D is ambiguous. The CDR3 loop spans 13 amino acids. CDR1 and CDR2 from the germline V gene are MRHNA and SNTAGT. Trimming stripped 4 bases from V and 7 bases from J, with 11 bases between. CDR3 bases: TGTGCCAGCAGTGTAACTATTGGGAATGAGCAGTTCTTC. It is translated as CASSVTIGNEQFF.

This chain connects TRBV27 to TRBJ1-2, with D unresolved. The V and J ends lost 6 bases and 4 bases respectively, with 12 bases between them. The CDR3 is 13 amino acids. The germline gives CDR1 MNHEY, CDR2 SMNVEV (reference sequence). The CDR3 spells CASRERSTYGYTF. CDR3 DNA: TGTGCCAGCAGGGAGCGATCAACCTATGGCTACACCTTC.

J is TRBJ1-5 and V is TRBV19, with 7 bases identical to TRBD1. The CDR3 loop spans 14 amino acids. V dropped 2 bases and J dropped 3; count of bases not matched to a gene: 1. Germline assignment: CDR1 LNHDA and CDR2 SQIVND (reference sequence). DNA of the CDR3: TGTGCCAGTAGTATACAGGGGGACAATCAGCCCCAGCATTTT. It specifies CASSIQGDNQPQHF.

The chain couples TRBV25-1 to TRBJ2-2; D is possibly TRBD1 or TRBD2 (6 bases each). Germline CDR1 reads MGHDK; CDR2 reads SYGVNS. Trimming pared 1 base from V and 1 base from J, leaving 10 bases between. CDR3 length equals 16 residues. CDR3 in DNA: TGTGCCAGCAGTGAATCCCGGGGGCTGAACACCGGGGAGCTGTTTTTT. Its protein is CASSESRGLNTGELFF.